These T cell receptor beta chains were read from a single sample in a study of blood T cell repertoires in COVID-19. TCRdb's copy holds only in-frame clones and misses some; the assay was immunoSEQ multiplex PCR. The profile shows some 260,000 clones, nearly 90% of them singletons. Input material: peripheral blood. These receptors originate from a human donor in a cohort sampled during active COVID-19. Both conserved end residues are part of each CDR3.

V: TRBV28; J: TRBJ1-2; CDR3: CASNYHGQGTNYGYTF
V: TRBV2; J: TRBJ2-3; CDR3: CASMGRRSTDTQYF
V: TRBV13; J: TRBJ2-7; CDR3: CASSSIPRPDRGSYEQYF
V: TRBV10-3; J: TRBJ2-5; CDR3: CAIRGASKQTQYF
V: TRBV6-2/TRBV6-3; J: TRBJ1-5; CDR3: CASSYPDWYSNQPQHF
V: TRBV28; J: TRBJ2-6; CDR3: CASTSWASGANVLTF
V: TRBV6-6; J: TRBJ2-7; CDR3: CASSYAGLEQYF
V: TRBV19; J: TRBJ1-5; CDR3: CASARDRGEGQPQHF
V: TRBV13; J: TRBJ1-1; CDR3: CASSLGRLRASGAFF
V: TRBV30; J: TRBJ1-4; CDR3: CAWSGGTGPEKLFF
V: TRBV11-3; J: TRBJ1-2; CDR3: CASSLSGDGYTF
V: TRBV7-2; J: TRBJ1-1; CDR3: CASRRDRNTEAFF
V: TRBV28; J: TRBJ1-2; CDR3: CPHPGQGSAKFNYGYTF
V: TRBV6-5; J: TRBJ2-6; CDR3: CASSRLQGPNVLTF
V: TRBV3-1/TRBV3-2; J: TRBJ1-2; CDR3: CASSQWRRDPDPDNYGYTF
V: TRBV5-4; J: TRBJ2-1; CDR3: CASSLSLAGGSSYNEQFF
V: TRBV9; J: TRBJ1-1; CDR3: CASSGTENTEAFF
V: TRBV7-9; J: TRBJ1-1; CDR3: CASSLRQFPEAFF
V: TRBV3-1/TRBV3-2; J: TRBJ1-2; CDR3: CASSLPGYGYTF
V: TRBV7-2; J: TRBJ2-1; CDR3: CASSARTKNNEQFF
V: TRBV11-2; J: TRBJ2-1; CDR3: CASSLEGGRSYHEQFF
V: TRBV3-1/TRBV3-2; J: TRBJ1-2; CDR3: CASSQDLAGNYGYTF
V: TRBV6-1; J: TRBJ2-7; CDR3: CASSDPGTQNSYEQYF
V: TRBV28; J: TRBJ2-1; CDR3: CASSEGDRGHEQFF
V: TRBV5-4; J: TRBJ1-2; CDR3: CASSWDGRQGARGYTF
V: TRBV27; J: TRBJ2-5; CDR3: CASSFTGVYQETQYF
V: TRBV11-2; J: TRBJ2-7; CDR3: CASSSGTSGGLLVAYEQYF
V: TRBV9; J: TRBJ1-1; CDR3: CASSVSGTGRTEAFF
V: TRBV6-6; J: TRBJ1-1; CDR3: CASSPPWAQRGTEAFF
V: TRBV19; J: TRBJ2-6; CDR3: CASTRGHSSGANVLTF
V: TRBV30; J: TRBJ1-6; CDR3: CAWSMRTGGRSPLHF
V: TRBV24-1; J: TRBJ1-2; CDR3: CATSRFGYGYTF
V: TRBV28; J: TRBJ1-2; CDR3: CASTPGLHMKGYTF
V: TRBV5-1; J: TRBJ1-1; CDR3: CASSRTGSGFGFVNTEAFF
V: TRBV19; J: TRBJ2-3; CDR3: CASSWSSFDTDTQYF
V: TRBV10-3; J: TRBJ2-7; CDR3: CAISALQGAGEQYF
V: TRBV3-1/TRBV3-2; J: TRBJ2-7; CDR3: CASSPPGRLYEQYF
V: TRBV30; J: TRBJ1-2; CDR3: CAWTLDGSGSYGYTF
V: TRBV10-3; J: TRBJ2-3; CDR3: CAIRLAGADTQYF
V: TRBV21-1; J: TRBJ2-7; CDR3: CASSKEDRGLSGTFQQYF
V: TRBV7-9; J: TRBJ1-4; CDR3: CASRPTGLNEKLFF
V: TRBV2; J: TRBJ1-2; CDR3: CASIHRGLNYGYTF
V: TRBV6-5; J: TRBJ2-7; CDR3: CASTAGKLYEQYF
V: TRBV7-9; J: TRBJ1-3; CDR3: CASSLGQAFSGNTIYF
V: TRBV28; J: TRBJ1-5; CDR3: CASSRGAKGSNQPQHF
V: TRBV24-1; J: TRBJ2-7; CDR3: CATSDTGGPEQYF
V: TRBV30; J: TRBJ1-4; CDR3: CAWSFGGATNEKLFF
V: TRBV2; J: TRBJ2-2; CDR3: CASRQGAGTGELFF
V: TRBV4-3; J: TRBJ2-5; CDR3: CASSQERGVRQTQYF
V: TRBV7-6; J: TRBJ2-7; CDR3: CASSLGLAGDGHEQYF